This T cell receptor (beta chain) was captured in a study of cytomegalovirus exposure and HLA in healthy donors. Overall study findings and caveats: Based on reports, TCR beta sequences accurately predicted HLA-A and HLA-B alleles for most subjects. An analysis done earlier found most TCR beta V segments productive about 87% or about 30% of the time. Later analysis identified several of the most significant clusters that appeared linked to common viral pathogens.

Germline V CDR1 and CDR2: MNHEY, SMNVEV (reference sequence). After removal of 5 bases from V and 6 bases from J, the junction contained 5 bases not matched to a gene. The CDR3 spans 13 residues. Details on this clone: Its antigen is not known.

Use of 60 Vbeta and 13 Jbeta primers characterized the PCR. The method was immunoSEQ multiplex PCR; TCRdb's version includes in-frame clones alone and lacks a portion of them. The sample records some 97,000 clones, roughly 83% being singletons. The chain uses TRBV27 and TRBJ2-7; 9 positions match TRBD1. This receptor was taken from a female donor in good health and CMV-seropositive. What was sequenced was PBMCs. In nucleotides, the CDR3 is TGTGCCAGCAGTACCCGACAGGGGGGCGAGCAGTACTTC. Its translation: CASSTRQGGEQYF.